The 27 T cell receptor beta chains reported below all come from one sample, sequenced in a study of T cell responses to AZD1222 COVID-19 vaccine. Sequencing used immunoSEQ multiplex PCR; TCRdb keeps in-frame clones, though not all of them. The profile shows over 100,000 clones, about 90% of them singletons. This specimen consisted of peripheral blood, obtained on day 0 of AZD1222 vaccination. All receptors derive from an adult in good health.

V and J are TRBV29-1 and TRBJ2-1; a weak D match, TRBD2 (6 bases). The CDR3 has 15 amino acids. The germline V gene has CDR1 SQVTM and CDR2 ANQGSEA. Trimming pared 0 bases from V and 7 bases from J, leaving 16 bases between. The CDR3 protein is CSVEDLGEARNEQFF. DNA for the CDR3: TGCAGCGTTGAAGATCTGGGGGAGGCCAGGAATGAGCAGTTCTTC.

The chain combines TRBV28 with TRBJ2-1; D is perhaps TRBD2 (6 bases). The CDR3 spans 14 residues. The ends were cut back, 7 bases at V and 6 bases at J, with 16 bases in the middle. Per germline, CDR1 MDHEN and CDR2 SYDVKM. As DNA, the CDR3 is TGTGCCAGCACGCGGACCCTCGGGGGCAATGAGCAGTTCTTC. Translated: CASTRTLGGNEQFF. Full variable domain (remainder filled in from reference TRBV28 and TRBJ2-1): DVKVTQSSRYLVKRTGEKVFLECVQDMDHENMFWYRQDPGLGLRLIYFSYDVKMKEKGDIPEGYSVSREKKERFSLILESASTNQTSMYLCASTRTLGGNEQFFGPGTRLTVL.

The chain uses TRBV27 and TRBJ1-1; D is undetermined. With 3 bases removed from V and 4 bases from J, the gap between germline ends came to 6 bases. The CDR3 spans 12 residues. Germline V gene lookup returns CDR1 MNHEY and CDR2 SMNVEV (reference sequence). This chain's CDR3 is CASSFEGTEAFF. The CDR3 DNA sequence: TGTGCCAGCAGTTTCGAGGGCACTGAAGCTTTCTTT.

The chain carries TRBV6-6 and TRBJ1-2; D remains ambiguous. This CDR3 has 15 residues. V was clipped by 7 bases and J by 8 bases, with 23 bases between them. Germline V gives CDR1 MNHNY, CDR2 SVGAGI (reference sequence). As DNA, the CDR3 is TGTGCCAGCATTCAAGATTTTTCAGGATGGGAAGGCTACACCTTC. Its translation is CASIQDFSGWEGYTF.

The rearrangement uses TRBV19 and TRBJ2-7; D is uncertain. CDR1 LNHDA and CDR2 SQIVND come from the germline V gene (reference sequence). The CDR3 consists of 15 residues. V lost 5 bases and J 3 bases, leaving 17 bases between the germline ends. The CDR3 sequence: CASSPRPARVYEQYF. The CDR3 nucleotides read TGTGCCAGTAGTCCCCGCCCGGCAAGGGTCTACGAGCAGTACTTC.

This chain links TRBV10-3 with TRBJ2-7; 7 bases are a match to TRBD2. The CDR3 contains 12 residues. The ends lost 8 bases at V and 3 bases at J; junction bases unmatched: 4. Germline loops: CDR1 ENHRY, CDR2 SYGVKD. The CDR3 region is CAIGGRVYEQYF. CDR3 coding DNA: TGTGCCATCGGCGGGAGAGTCTACGAGCAGTACTTC.

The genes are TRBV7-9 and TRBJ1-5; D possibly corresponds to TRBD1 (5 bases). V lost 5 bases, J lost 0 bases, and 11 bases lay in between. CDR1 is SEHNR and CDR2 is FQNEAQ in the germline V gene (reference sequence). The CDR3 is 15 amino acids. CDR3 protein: CASSLGTDSNQPQHF. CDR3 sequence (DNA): TGTGCCAGCAGCCTCGGGACGGATAGCAATCAGCCCCAGCATTTT.

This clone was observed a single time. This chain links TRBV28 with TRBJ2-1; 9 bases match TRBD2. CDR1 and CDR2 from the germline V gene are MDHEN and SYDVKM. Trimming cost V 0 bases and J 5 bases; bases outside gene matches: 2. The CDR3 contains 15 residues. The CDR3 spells CASSLWTSGNNEQFF. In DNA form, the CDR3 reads TGTGCCAGCAGTTTATGGACTAGCGGCAACAATGAGCAGTTCTTC.

The chain's CDR3 is CASSRDSSGSRNNEQFF. In DNA, the CDR3 is TGCGCCAGCAGCAGGGACTCTAGCGGGAGTCGGAACAATGAGCAGTTCTTC. The V call is TRBV5-1, the J call TRBJ2-1, with TRBD2 matching 10 bases. J lost 5 bases, V lost 4 bases, and 12 bases had no gene match. CDR1 is SGHRS, CDR2 YFSETQ, per germline. This CDR3 is 17 amino acids long.

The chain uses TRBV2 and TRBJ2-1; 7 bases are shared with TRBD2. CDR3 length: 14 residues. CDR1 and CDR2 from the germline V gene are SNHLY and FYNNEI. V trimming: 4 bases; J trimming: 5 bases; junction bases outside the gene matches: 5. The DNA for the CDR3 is TGTGCCAGCAGTGCCCTAGCGGCGGACAATGAGCAGTTCTTC. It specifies CASSALAADNEQFF.

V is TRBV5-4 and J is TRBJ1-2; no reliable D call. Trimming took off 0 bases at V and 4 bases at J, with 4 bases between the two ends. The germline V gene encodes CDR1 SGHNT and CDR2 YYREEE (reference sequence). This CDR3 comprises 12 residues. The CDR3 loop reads CASSLDSYGYTF. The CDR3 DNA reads TGTGCCAGCAGCTTGGACAGCTATGGCTACACCTTC.

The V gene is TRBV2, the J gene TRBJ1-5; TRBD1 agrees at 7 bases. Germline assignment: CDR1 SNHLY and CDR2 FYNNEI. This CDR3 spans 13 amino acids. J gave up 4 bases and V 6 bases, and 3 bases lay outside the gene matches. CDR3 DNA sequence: TGTGCCAGCAGGATACAGGGGAATCAGCCCCAGCATTTT. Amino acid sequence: CASRIQGNQPQHF.

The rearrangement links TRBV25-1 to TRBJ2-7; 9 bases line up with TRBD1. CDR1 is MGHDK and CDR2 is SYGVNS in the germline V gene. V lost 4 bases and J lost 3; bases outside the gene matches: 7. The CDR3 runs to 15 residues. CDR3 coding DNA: TGTGCCAGCAGTGCCCGGAGGGGACAGGGCTACGAGCAGTACTTC. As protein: CASSARRGQGYEQYF.

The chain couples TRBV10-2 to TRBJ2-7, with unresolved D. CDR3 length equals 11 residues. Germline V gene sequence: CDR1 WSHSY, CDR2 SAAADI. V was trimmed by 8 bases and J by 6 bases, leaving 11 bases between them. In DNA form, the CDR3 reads TGCGCCAGCGGCTACCCGGGCGAGCAGTACTTC. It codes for CASGYPGEQYF.

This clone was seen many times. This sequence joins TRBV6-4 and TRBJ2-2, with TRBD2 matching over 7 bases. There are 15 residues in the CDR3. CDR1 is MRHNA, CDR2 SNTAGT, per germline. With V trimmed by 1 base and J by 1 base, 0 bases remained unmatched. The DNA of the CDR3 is TGTGCCAGCAGTGACTTAGCGGGGAACACCGGGGAGCTGTTTTTT. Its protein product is CASSDLAGNTGELFF.

CDR3 nucleotides: TGTGCCAGTAAGGCCGGACAGGGGAACTCTGGGGCCAACGTCCTGACTTTC. This gives the protein CASKAGQGNSGANVLTF. This sequence joins TRBV19 and TRBJ2-6; 9 nucleotides line up with TRBD1. Looked up from germline, CDR1 is LNHDA and CDR2 is SQIVND (reference sequence). This CDR3 has 17 residues. Trimming at V came to 7 bases and at J to 0 bases, leaving 7 bases not matched to a gene. Drawing the rest from reference TRBV19 and TRBJ2-6, the complete variable domain is DGGITQSPKYLFRKEGQNVTLSCEQNLNHDAMYWYRQDPGQGLRLIYYSQIVNDFQKGDIAEGYSVSREKKESFPLTVTSAQKNPTAFYLCASKAGQGNSGANVLTFGAGSRLTVL.

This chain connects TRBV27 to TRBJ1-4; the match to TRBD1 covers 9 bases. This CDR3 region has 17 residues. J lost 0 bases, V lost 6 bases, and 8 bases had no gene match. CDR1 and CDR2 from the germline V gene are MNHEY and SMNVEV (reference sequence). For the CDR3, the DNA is TGTGCCAGCAGGGACCCGGGACAGGGTGCAACTAATGAAAAACTGTTTTTT. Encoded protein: CASRDPGQGATNEKLFF.

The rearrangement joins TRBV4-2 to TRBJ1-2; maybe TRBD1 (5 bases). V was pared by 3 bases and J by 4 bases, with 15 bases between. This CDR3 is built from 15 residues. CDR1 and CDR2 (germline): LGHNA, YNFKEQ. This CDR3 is CASSQYVRGSYGYTF. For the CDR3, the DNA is TGTGCCAGCAGCCAGTATGTGCGGGGCTCCTATGGCTACACCTTC.

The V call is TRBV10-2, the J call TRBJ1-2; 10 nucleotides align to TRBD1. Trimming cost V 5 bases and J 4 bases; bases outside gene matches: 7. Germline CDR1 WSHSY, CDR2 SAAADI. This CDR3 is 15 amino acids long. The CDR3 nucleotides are TGCGCCAGCAGTTATGGACAGGGGGTCCCCTATGGCTACACCTTC. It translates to CASSYGQGVPYGYTF.

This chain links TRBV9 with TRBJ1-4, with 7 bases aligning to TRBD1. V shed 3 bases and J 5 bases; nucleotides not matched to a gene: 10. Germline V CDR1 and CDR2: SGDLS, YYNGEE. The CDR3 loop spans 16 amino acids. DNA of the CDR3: TGTGCCAGCAGCGCTACAACAGGGGAGCTGAATGAAAAACTGTTTTTT. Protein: CASSATTGELNEKLFF. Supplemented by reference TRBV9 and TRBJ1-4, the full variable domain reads DSGVTQTPKHLITATGQRVTLRCSPRSGDLSVYWYQQSLDQGLQFLIQYYNGEERAKGNILERFSAQQFPDLHSELNLSSLELGDSALYFCASSATTGELNEKLFFGSGTQLSVL.

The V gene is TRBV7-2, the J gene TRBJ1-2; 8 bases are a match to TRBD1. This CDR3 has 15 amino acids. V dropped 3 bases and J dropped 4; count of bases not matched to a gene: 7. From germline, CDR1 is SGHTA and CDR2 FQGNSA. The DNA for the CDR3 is TGTGCCAGCAGCTTGGTCCGGGACAGGTCCTATGGCTACACCTTC. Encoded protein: CASSLVRDRSYGYTF.

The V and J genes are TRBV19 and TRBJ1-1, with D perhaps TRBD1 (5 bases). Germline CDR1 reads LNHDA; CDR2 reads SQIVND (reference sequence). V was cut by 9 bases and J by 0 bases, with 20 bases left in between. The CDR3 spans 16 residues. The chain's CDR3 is CASIVPGRGMNTEAFF. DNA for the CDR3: TGTGCCAGCATCGTCCCGGGACGGGGAATGAACACTGAAGCTTTCTTT. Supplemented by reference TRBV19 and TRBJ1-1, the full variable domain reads DGGITQSPKYLFRKEGQNVTLSCEQNLNHDAMYWYRQDPGQGLRLIYYSQIVNDFQKGDIAEGYSVSREKKESFPLTVTSAQKNPTAFYLCASIVPGRGMNTEAFFGQGTRLTVV.

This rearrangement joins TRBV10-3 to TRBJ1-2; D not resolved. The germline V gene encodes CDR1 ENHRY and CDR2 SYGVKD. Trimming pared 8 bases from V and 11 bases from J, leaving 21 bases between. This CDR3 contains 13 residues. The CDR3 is CAIQDAGGYWYTF. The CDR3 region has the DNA TGTGCCATCCAAGACGCGGGCGGGTATTGGTACACCTTC.

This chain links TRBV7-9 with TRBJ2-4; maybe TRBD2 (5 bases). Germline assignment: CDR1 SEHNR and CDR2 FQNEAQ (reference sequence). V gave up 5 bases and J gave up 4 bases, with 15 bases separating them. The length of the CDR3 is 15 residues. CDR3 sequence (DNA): TGTGCCAGCAGCAAGGACGGAGGAATTAAAAACATTCAGTACTTC. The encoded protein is CASSKDGGIKNIQYF.

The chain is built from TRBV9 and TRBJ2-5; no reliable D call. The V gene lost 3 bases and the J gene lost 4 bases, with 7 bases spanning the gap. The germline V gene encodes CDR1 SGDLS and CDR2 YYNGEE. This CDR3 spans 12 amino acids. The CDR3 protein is CASSANLETQYF. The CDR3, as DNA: TGTGCCAGCAGCGCTAACTTAGAGACCCAGTACTTC.

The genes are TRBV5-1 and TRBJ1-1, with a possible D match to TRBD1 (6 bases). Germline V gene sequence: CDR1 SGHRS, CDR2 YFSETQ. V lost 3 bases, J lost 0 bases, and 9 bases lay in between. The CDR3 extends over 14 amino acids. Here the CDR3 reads CASSSDRLNTEAFF. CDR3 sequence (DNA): TGCGCCAGCAGCTCGGACAGATTGAACACTGAAGCTTTCTTT.

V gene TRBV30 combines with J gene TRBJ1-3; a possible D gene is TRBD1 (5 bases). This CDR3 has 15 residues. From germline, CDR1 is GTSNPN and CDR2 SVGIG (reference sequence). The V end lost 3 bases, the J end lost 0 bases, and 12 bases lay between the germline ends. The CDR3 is CAWSPGDRSGNTIYF. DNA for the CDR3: TGTGCCTGGAGCCCCGGGGACCGCTCTGGAAACACCATATATTTT. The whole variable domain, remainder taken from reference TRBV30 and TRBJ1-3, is SQTIHQWPATLVQPVGSPLSLECTVEGTSNPNLYWYRQAAGRGLQLLFYSVGIGQISSEVPQNLSASRPQDRQFILSSKKLLLSDSGFYLCAWSPGDRSGNTIYFGEGSWLTVV.